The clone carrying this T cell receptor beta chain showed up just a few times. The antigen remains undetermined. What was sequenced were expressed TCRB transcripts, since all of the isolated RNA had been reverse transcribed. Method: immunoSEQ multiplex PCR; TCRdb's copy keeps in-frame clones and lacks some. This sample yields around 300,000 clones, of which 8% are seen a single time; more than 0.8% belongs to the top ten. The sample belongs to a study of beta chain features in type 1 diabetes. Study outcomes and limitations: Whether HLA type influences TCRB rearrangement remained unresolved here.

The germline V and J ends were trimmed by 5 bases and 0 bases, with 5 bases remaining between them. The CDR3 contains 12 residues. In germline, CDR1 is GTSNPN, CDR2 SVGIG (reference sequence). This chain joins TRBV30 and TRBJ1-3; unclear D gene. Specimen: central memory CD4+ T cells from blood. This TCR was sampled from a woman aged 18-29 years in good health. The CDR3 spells CAWGPSGNTIYF. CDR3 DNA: TGTGCCTGGGGGCCCTCTGGAAACACCATATATTTT.